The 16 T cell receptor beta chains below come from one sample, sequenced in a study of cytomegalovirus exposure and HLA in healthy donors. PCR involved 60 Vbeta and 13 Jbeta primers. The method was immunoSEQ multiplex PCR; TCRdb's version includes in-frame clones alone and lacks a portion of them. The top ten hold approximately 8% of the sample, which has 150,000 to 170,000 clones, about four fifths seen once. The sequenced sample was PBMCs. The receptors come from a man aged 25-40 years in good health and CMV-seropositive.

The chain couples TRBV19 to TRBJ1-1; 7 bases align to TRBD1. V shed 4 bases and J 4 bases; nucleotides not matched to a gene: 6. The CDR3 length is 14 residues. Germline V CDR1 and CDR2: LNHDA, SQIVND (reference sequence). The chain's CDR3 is CASSRRGPGTEAFF. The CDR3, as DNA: TGTGCCAGTAGTAGGAGGGGGCCGGGCACTGAAGCTTTCTTT.

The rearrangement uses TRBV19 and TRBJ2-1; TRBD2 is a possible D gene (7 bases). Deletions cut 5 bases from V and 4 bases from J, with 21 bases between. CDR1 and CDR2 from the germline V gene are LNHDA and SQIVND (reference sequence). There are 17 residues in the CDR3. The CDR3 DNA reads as TGTGCCAGTAGTCCCAGGAGGGGGGGGCGGTCTTACAATGAGCAGTTCTTC. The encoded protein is CASSPRRGGRSYNEQFF.

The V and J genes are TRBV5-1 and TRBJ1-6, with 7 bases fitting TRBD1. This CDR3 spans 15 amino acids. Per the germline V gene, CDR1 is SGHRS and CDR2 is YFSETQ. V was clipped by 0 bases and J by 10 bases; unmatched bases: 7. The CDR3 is CASSLEGASGSPLHF. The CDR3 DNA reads TGCGCCAGCAGCTTGGAGGGGGCCTCTGGCTCACCCCTCCACTTT.

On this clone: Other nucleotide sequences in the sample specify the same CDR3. The CDR3 here is CASSLGQGAYEQYF. The CDR3 DNA sequence: TGTGCCAGCAGCTTAGGACAGGGGGCCTACGAGCAGTACTTC. The genes are TRBV7-2 and TRBJ2-7; 9 nucleotides agree with TRBD1. V lost 1 base, J lost 2 bases, and 0 bases stayed unmatched. This CDR3 spans 14 amino acids. Germline lookup yields CDR1 SGHTA and CDR2 FQGNSA.

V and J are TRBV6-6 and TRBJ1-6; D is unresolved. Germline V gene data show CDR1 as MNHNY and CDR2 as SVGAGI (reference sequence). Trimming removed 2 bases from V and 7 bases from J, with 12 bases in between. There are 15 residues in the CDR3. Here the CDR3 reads CASSYLKDGNSPLHF. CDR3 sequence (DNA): TGTGCCAGCAGTTACCTAAAAGACGGGAATTCACCCCTCCACTTT.

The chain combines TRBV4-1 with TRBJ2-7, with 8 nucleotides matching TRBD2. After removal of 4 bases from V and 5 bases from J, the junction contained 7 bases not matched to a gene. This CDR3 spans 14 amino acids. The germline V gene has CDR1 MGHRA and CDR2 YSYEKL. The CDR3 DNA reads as TGCGCCAGCAGCCCATTAGCGGGAAAAGACGAGCAGTACTTC. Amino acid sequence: CASSPLAGKDEQYF.

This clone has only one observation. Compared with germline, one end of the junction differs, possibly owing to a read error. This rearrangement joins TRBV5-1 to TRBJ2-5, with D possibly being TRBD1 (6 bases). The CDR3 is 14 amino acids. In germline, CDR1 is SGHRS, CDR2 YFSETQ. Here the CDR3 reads CASGPTGPQESQYF. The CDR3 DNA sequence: TGCGCCAGCGGGCCGACAGGTCCCCAAGAGAGCCAGTACTTC.

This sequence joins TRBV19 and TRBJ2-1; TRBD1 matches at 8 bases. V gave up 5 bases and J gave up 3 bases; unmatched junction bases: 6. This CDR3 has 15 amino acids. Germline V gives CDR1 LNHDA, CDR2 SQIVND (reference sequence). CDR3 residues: CASSRSGGLYNEQFF. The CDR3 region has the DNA TGTGCCAGTAGTCGTTCAGGGGGCCTCTACAATGAGCAGTTCTTC.

The CDR3 protein is CASSLSRPGLGTGELFF. The CDR3 DNA follows: TGTGCCAGCAGCTTATCCCGCCCGGGACTAGGGACCGGGGAGCTGTTTTTT. The chain is built from TRBV7-8 and TRBJ2-2; 8 bases are shared with TRBD2. The germline CDR1 and CDR2 sequences are SGHVS and FQNEAQ. The junction had 10 bases not matched to a gene; V was cut back by 2 bases and J by 5 bases. The CDR3 loop spans 17 amino acids.

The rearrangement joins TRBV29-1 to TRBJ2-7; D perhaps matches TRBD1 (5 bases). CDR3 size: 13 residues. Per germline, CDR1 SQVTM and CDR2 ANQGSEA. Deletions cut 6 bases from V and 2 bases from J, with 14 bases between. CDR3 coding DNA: TGCAGCGTAGGTGGGGCAGGCCCCTACGAGCAGTACTTC. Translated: CSVGGAGPYEQYF.

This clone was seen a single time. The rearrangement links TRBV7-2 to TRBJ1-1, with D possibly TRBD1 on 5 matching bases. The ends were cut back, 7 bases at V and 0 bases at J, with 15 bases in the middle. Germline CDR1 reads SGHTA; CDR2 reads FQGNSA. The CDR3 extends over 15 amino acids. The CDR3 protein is CASTPGGYMNTEAFF. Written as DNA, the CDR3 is TGTGCCAGCACTCCCGGGGGTTACATGAACACTGAAGCTTTCTTT. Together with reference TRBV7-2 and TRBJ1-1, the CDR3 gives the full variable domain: GAGVSQSPSNKVTEKGKDVELRCDPISGHTALYWYRQSLGQGLEFLIYFQGNSAPDKSGLPSDRFSAERTGGSVSTLTIQRTQQEDSAVYLCASTPGGYMNTEAFFGQGTRLTVV.

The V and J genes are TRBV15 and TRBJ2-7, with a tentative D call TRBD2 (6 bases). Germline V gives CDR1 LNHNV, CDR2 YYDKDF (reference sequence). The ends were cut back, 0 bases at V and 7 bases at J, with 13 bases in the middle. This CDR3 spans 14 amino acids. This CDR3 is CATSRDKGGYEQYF. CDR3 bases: TGTGCCACCAGCAGAGATAAGGGAGGCTATGAGCAGTACTTC. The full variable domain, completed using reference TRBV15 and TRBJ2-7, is DAMVIQNPRYQVTQFGKPVTLSCSQTLNHNVMYWYQQKSSQAPKLLFHYYDKDFNNEADTPDNFQSRRPNTSFCFLDIRSPGLGDTAMYLCATSRDKGGYEQYFGPGTRLTVT.

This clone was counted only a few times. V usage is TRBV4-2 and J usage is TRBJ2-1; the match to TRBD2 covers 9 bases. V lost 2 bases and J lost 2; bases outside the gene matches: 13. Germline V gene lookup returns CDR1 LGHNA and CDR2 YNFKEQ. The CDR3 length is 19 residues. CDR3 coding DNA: TGTGCCAGCAGCCAAACTAACGCATTGACTAGCGGCACCTACAATGAGCAGTTCTTC. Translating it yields CASSQTNALTSGTYNEQFF.

The chain's CDR3 is CASSLVQGYTGELFF. CDR3 DNA: TGTGCCAGCAGTTTGGTACAGGGTTACACCGGGGAGCTGTTTTTT. The chain combines TRBV27 with TRBJ2-2; a possible D gene is TRBD1 (6 bases). The CDR3 runs to 15 residues. The germline V and J ends were trimmed by 3 bases and 3 bases, with 11 bases remaining between them. Germline loops: CDR1 MNHEY, CDR2 SMNVEV (reference sequence).

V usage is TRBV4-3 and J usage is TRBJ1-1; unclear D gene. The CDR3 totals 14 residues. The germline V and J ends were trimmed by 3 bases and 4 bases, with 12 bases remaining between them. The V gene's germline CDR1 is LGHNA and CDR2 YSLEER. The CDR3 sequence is CASSHGRSSTEAFF. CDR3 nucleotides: TGCGCCAGCAGCCACGGTCGATCCTCCACTGAAGCTTTCTTT.

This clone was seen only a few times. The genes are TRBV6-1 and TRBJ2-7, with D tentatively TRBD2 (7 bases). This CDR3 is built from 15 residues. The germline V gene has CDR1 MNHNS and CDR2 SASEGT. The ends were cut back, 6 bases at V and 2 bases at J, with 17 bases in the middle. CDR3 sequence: CASRLAGAETYEQYF. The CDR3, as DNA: TGTGCCAGCAGACTTGCGGGGGCAGAGACCTACGAGCAGTACTTC.